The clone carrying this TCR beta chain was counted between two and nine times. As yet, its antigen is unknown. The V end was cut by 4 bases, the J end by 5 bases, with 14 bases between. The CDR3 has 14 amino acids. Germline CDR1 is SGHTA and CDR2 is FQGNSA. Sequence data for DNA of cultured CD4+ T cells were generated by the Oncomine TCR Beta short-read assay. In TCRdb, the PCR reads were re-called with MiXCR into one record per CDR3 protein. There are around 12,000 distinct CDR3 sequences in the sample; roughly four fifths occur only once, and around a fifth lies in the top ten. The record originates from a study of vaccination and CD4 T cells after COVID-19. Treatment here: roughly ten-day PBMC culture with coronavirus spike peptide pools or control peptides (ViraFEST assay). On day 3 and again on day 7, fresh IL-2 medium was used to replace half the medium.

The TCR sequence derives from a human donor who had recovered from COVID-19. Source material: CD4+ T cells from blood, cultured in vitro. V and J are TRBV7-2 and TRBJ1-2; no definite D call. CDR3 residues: CASSSSAGSYGYTF. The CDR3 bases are TGTGCCAGCAGCTCCTCGGCGGGGAGTTATGGCTACACCTTC.